One and the same sample provided the 27 T cell receptor beta chains below, sequenced in a study of T-cell memory formation after mild COVID-19. TCRdb processed the 5' RACE reads anew with MiXCR; each CDR3 protein has one entry. The data show under 50,000 distinct CDR3 sequences, 25% to 35% seen once. The sequencing input was PBMCs or a T cell subset sorted from them (not recorded which). The receptors shown here come from a man aged 18 to 30 who had mild COVID-19 (a few samples of this study predate the infection). Cell type and time point are not known.

The V gene is TRBV25-1, the J gene TRBJ2-3, with 10 bases aligning to TRBD2. CDR1 and CDR2 from the germline V gene are MGHDK and SYGVNS. V was clipped by 0 bases and J by 4 bases; unmatched bases: 1. The CDR3 spans 15 residues. CDR3 nucleotide sequence: TGTGCCAGCAGTGAATACCTAGCGGGGGCAGATACGCAGTATTTT. This gives the protein CASSEYLAGADTQYF.

This rearrangement joins TRBV7-8 to TRBJ2-1, with 11 bases identical to TRBD2. CDR1 SGHVS and CDR2 FQNEAQ come from the germline V gene. The J segment lost 3 bases and the V segment lost 4 bases, leaving 2 bases of the junction unmatched. This CDR3 spans 15 amino acids. CDR3 DNA sequence: TGTGCCAGCAGCTCGACTAGCGGGGTCTACAATGAGCAGTTCTTC. This sequence encodes CASSSTSGVYNEQFF. Using reference TRBV7-8 and TRBJ2-1 for the parts outside the CDR3, the full variable domain is GAGVSQSPRYKVAKRGQDVALRCDPISGHVSLFWYQQALGQGPEFLTYFQNEAQLDKSGLPSDRFFAERPEGSVSTLKIQRTQQEDSAVYLCASSSTSGVYNEQFFGPGTRLTVL.

J is TRBJ1-2 and V is TRBV19, with 9 bases fitting TRBD1. CDR1 is LNHDA, CDR2 SQIVND, per germline (reference sequence). Losses at the gene ends were 4 bases for V and 6 bases for J; bases not matched to a gene: 3. CDR3 size: 13 residues. The CDR3 nucleotides are TGTGCCAGTAGTACCGGGACAGGGAATGGCTACACCTTC. This sequence encodes CASSTGTGNGYTF.

The V and J genes are TRBV3-1 and TRBJ1-3, with 7 bases identical to TRBD1. V lost 4 bases to trimming and J lost 0 bases; unmatched junction nucleotides: 9. Per the germline V gene, CDR1 is LGHDT and CDR2 is YNNKEL (reference sequence). The CDR3 has 17 amino acids. The CDR3 DNA follows: TGTGCCAGCAGCCGGGGGACAGCCCTCCACTCTGGAAACACCATATATTTT. Its translation: CASSRGTALHSGNTIYF.

This clonotype was counted a few times. V usage is TRBV2 and J usage is TRBJ2-3; 11 nucleotides align to TRBD1. The CDR3 spans 14 residues. Germline trimming cut 6 bases from V and 6 bases from J; bases unmatched to any gene: 5. The germline V gene encodes CDR1 SNHLY and CDR2 FYNNEI. CDR3 region: CASRDRGLGDTQYF. Written as DNA, the CDR3 is TGTGCCAGCAGGGACAGGGGGCTGGGGGATACGCAGTATTTT.

This clonotype was observed a single time. The V and J genes are TRBV12-3 or TRBV12-4 and TRBJ2-4; perhaps TRBD2 as D (6 bases). Between the trimmed V and J ends, which lost 0 bases and 6 bases, there was a span of 6 bases. The CDR3 loop spans 13 amino acids. CDR3 protein: CASSLASGNIQYF. Written as DNA, the CDR3 is TGTGCCAGCAGTTTAGCTAGCGGAAACATTCAGTACTTC.

The rearrangement uses TRBV7-6 and TRBJ1-4; D possibly corresponds to TRBD1 (5 bases). Deletions cut 5 bases from V and 3 bases from J, with 22 bases between. The length of the CDR3 is 18 residues. Per the germline V gene, CDR1 is SGHVS and CDR2 is FNYEAQ. CDR3 sequence (DNA): TGTGCCAGCAGCCTCCACTCACAGGATCAACTTGCTAATGAAAAACTGTTTTTT. Its protein product is CASSLHSQDQLANEKLFF.

This clonotype was seen a few times. The chain employs TRBV7-8 and TRBJ2-7; D is tentatively TRBD1 or TRBD2 (5 bases each). The germline gives CDR1 SGHVS, CDR2 FQNEAQ. The CDR3 spans 17 residues. Trimming shortened V by 1 base and J by 2 bases, and 18 bases separated the two germline ends. The CDR3: CASSLVSWGLGTYEQYF. CDR3 bases: TGTGCCAGCAGCTTAGTATCCTGGGGGTTGGGCACCTACGAGCAGTACTTC. The full variable domain, its missing parts supplied by reference TRBV7-8 and TRBJ2-7, is GAGVSQSPRYKVAKRGQDVALRCDPISGHVSLFWYQQALGQGPEFLTYFQNEAQLDKSGLPSDRFFAERPEGSVSTLKIQRTQQEDSAVYLCASSLVSWGLGTYEQYFGPGTRLTVT.

This clonotype has a single count. V is TRBV6-1 and J is TRBJ2-3; unclear D gene. V was pared by 1 base and J by 1 base, with 9 bases between. This CDR3 region has 15 residues. Per germline, CDR1 MNHNS and CDR2 SASEGT. The DNA of the CDR3 is TGTGCCAGCAGTGAAGATGGCGTTCGCACAGATACGCAGTATTTT. Protein sequence: CASSEDGVRTDTQYF.

The V gene is TRBV9, the J gene TRBJ2-3, with no clear D. V shed 0 bases and J shed 0 bases, with 8 bases lying between them. The germline CDR1 and CDR2 sequences are SGDLS and YYNGEE. The CDR3 totals 15 residues. In nucleotides, the CDR3 is TGTGCCAGCAGCGTAGTCAGCTCTAGCACAGATACGCAGTATTTT. Its translation: CASSVVSSSTDTQYF.

At least ten counts were recorded for this clonotype. The rearrangement uses TRBV5-1 and TRBJ2-1; D might be TRBD1 (5 bases). V was cut by 7 bases and J by 6 bases, with 8 bases left in between. Germline CDR1 is SGHRS and CDR2 is YFSETQ. This CDR3 has 11 residues. The CDR3 coding sequence is TGCGCCAGCCTAAGGGGCAATGAGCAGTTCTTC. It codes for CASLRGNEQFF. Combining the CDR3 with reference TRBV5-1 and TRBJ2-1 gives the whole variable domain KAGVTQTPRYLIKTRGQQVTLSCSPISGHRSVSWYQQTPGQGLQFLFEYFSETQRNKGNFPGRFSGRQFSNSRSEMNVSTLELGDSALYLCASLRGNEQFFGPGTRLTVL.

The V call is TRBV6-6, the J call TRBJ1-6; TRBD1 is a possible D gene (6 bases). The germline gives CDR1 MNHNY, CDR2 SVGAGI (reference sequence). The CDR3 spans 10 residues. The V end was cut by 9 bases, the J end by 10 bases, with 7 bases between. The CDR3 DNA reads as TGTGCCAGGGGGGCGTCACCCCTCCACTTT. Amino acid sequence: CARGASPLHF.

This clonotype was observed a few times. CDR3 nucleotide sequence: TGTGCCAGCAAAAGAGCGGGGGCCTCCTACGAGCAGTACTTC. Its translation: CASKRAGASYEQYF. The chain employs TRBV7-6 and TRBJ2-7; the match to TRBD2 covers 8 bases. The CDR3 spans 14 residues. Trimming removed 7 bases from V and 0 bases from J; junction bases left unmatched: 5. Germline CDR1 is SGHVS and CDR2 is FNYEAQ.

In this sample, this clonotype turned up a few times. The junction does not match germline at one end; this may be a read error. The chain combines TRBV9 with TRBJ1-1; D call uncertain. This CDR3 has 16 residues. Germline V lookup: CDR1 SGDLS, CDR2 YYNGEE. CDR3 in amino acids: CASSSPPRGPGTEAFF. CDR3 nucleotide sequence: TGTGCCAGCAGCTCCCCCCCCCGAGGGCCGGGCACTGAAGCCTTCTTT.

The CDR3 region has the DNA TGTGCCAGCAGTTCTAACAGAATCTATGGCTACACCTTC. Protein product: CASSSNRIYGYTF. The genes are TRBV27 and TRBJ1-2; D unresolved. The CDR3 consists of 13 residues. Per germline, CDR1 MNHEY and CDR2 SMNVEV (reference sequence). V shed 4 bases and J shed 4 bases, with 10 bases lying between them.

This chain links TRBV23-1 with TRBJ2-7; a possible D gene is TRBD2 (7 bases). TRBV23-1 is placed among ORFs of uncertain function. V was cut by 9 bases and J by 5 bases, with 14 bases left in between. The CDR3 spans 12 residues. Written as DNA, the CDR3 is TGCGCCAGGCGGGGGCGCTTCCACGAGCAGTACGTC. Translated: CARRGRFHEQYV.

This chain joins TRBV6-2 or TRBV6-3 and TRBJ2-7, with D perhaps TRBD1 or TRBD2 (6 bases each). CDR1 and CDR2 (germline): MNHEY, SVGEGT. Trimming left V 4 bases short and J 4 bases short, with 17 bases between. CDR3 size: 15 residues. The CDR3 DNA reads as TGTGCCAGCAGTTGGCAGGCAGGGGAGGATTACGAGCAGTACTTC. It is translated as CASSWQAGEDYEQYF.

The rearrangement joins TRBV6-2 or TRBV6-3 to TRBJ2-3; TRBD2 aligns across 7 bases. Germline loops: CDR1 MNHEY, CDR2 SVGEGT. This CDR3 region has 14 residues. Germline trimming cut 2 bases from V and 4 bases from J; bases unmatched to any gene: 3. CDR3 region: CASSYRTSSDTQYF. As DNA, the CDR3 is TGTGCCAGCAGTTACCGGACTAGTTCAGATACGCAGTATTTT.

This clonotype was recorded at least ten times. The V call is TRBV12-3 or TRBV12-4, the J call TRBJ1-2, with a weak D call TRBD1 (6 bases). Deletions cut 6 bases from V and 4 bases from J, with 18 bases between. The CDR3 loop spans 15 amino acids. The CDR3 reads CASSSDRKPSYGYTF. CDR3 coding DNA: TGTGCCAGCAGCTCCGACAGGAAACCCTCCTATGGCTACACCTTC.

This clonotype was detected only once. The chain combines TRBV7-6 with TRBJ2-1; 8 bases align to TRBD2. CDR3 length: 15 residues. CDR1 and CDR2 from the germline V gene are SGHVS and FNYEAQ. With V trimmed by 6 bases and J by 4 bases, 8 bases remained unmatched. CDR3 amino acids: CASRSSSGSYNEQFF. In DNA, the CDR3 is TGTGCCAGCAGGTCCTCTAGCGGGTCTTACAATGAGCAGTTCTTC.

This clonotype showed up many times. V gene TRBV29-1 combines with J gene TRBJ2-3; 7 bases map to TRBD2. The trim removed 6 bases at V and 5 bases at J, leaving 11 bases unmatched. Germline V lookup: CDR1 SQVTM, CDR2 ANQGSEA. The CDR3 is 14 residues long. The CDR3 reads CSVERAGSGDTQYF. For the CDR3, the DNA is TGCAGCGTCGAGAGAGCGGGGTCCGGAGATACGCAGTATTTT.

This clonotype was observed a few times. The genes are TRBV12-3 or TRBV12-4 and TRBJ2-7; 8 nucleotides match TRBD1. J was trimmed by 0 bases and V by 5 bases; bases with no gene match: 12. This CDR3 spans 17 amino acids. CDR3 sequence reads: CASSPKGTGLSSYEQYF. The CDR3 DNA reads as TGTGCCAGCAGTCCGAAGGGGACAGGATTGAGCTCCTACGAGCAGTACTTC.

Only a few counts were recorded for this clonotype. The junction does not match germline at one end; this may be a read error. This CDR3 reads CASTRRGAPYEQYF. CDR3 DNA sequence: TGCGCCAGCACTCGCAGGGGGGCCCCCTACGAGCAATACTTC. This chain joins TRBV5-1 and TRBJ2-7; TRBD1 might be the D (7 bases). Germline V gene sequence: CDR1 SGHRS, CDR2 YFSETQ. The CDR3 runs to 14 residues.

This clonotype was seen only a few times. The chain uses TRBV14 and TRBJ2-2; either TRBD1 or TRBD2 may fit D (5 bases each). The CDR3 totals 16 residues. The V gene lost 4 bases and the J gene lost 0 bases, with 12 bases spanning the gap. CDR1 SGHDN and CDR2 FVKESK come from the germline V gene. CDR3 sequence: CASSPDGAANTGELFF. CDR3 sequence (DNA): TGTGCCAGCAGCCCCGACGGGGCGGCGAACACCGGGGAGCTGTTTTTT.

The genes are TRBV14 and TRBJ1-1, with 11 bases that match TRBD1. V gave up 2 bases and J gave up 1 base; unmatched junction bases: 3. Germline-derived CDR1 and CDR2 are SGHDN and FVKESK. The CDR3 has 16 amino acids. The CDR3 reads CASSQWTGGTNTEAFF. The CDR3 nucleotides read TGTGCCAGCAGCCAATGGACAGGGGGCACGAACACTGAAGCTTTCTTT. Based on the CDR3 plus reference TRBV14 and TRBJ1-1, the full variable domain is EAGVTQFPSHSVIEKGQTVTLRCDPISGHDNLYWYRRVMGKEIKFLLHFVKESKQDESGMPNNRFLAERTGGTYSTLKVQPAELEDSGVYFCASSQWTGGTNTEAFFGQGTRLTVV.

This chain joins TRBV6-4 and TRBJ1-6; D remains unclear. Germline lookup yields CDR1 MRHNA and CDR2 SNTAGT. The CDR3 contains 13 residues. V lost 2 bases to trimming and J lost 5 bases, with 4 bases between them. The CDR3 nucleotides read TGTGCCAGCAGTGACAGGGATAATTCACCCCTCCACTTT. Its translation: CASSDRDNSPLHF.

The chain employs TRBV3-1 and TRBJ2-7, with 7 positions matching TRBD1. After removal of 2 bases from V and 2 bases from J, the junction contained 9 bases not matched to a gene. The length of the CDR3 is 16 residues. Germline CDR1 reads LGHDT; CDR2 reads YNNKEL (reference sequence). The CDR3 protein is CASSQRSDQGAYEQYF. CDR3 in DNA: TGTGCCAGCAGCCAAAGGAGTGACCAGGGGGCCTACGAGCAGTACTTC.